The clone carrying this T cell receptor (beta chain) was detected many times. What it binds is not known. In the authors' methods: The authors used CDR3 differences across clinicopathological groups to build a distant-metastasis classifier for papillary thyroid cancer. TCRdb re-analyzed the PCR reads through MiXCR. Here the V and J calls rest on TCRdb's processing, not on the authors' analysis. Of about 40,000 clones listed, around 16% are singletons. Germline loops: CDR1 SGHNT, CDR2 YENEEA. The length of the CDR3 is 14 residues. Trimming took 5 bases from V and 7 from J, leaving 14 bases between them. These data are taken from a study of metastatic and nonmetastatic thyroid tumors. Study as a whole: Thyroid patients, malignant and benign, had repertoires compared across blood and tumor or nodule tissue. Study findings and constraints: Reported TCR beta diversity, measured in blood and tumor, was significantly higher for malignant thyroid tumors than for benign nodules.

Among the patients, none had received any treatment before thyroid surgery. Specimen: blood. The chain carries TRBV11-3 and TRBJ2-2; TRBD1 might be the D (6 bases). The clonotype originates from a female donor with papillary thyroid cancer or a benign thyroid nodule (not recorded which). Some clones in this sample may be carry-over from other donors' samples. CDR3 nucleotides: TGTGCCAGCAGCCTCAGGGGTAGGAACGGGGAGCTGTTTTTT. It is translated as CASSLRGRNGELFF.